The 4 T cell receptor beta chains below come from one sample, sequenced in a study of blood T cells in healthy people across ages. A second about 7 to 12 cycle PCR used barcoded and J-beta primers. TCRdb processed the 5' RACE reads anew with MiXCR; each CDR3 protein has one entry. The sample has around 1.5 million distinct CDR3 sequences; around 39% are singletons. What was sequenced was blood. These receptors were obtained from a young woman in good health.

The V call is TRBV21-1, the J call TRBJ2-5; TRBD1, as called in the table, went unchecked against the DNA. TRBV21-1 is termed a pseudogene. CDR3 length: 17 residues. CDR3 bases: TGTGCCAGCAGCAAAGGTCAGAGGGACAGGGGACAAGAGACCCAGTACTTC. This encodes CASSKGQRDRGQETQYF.

The rearrangement joins TRBV12-3 or TRBV12-4 to TRBJ2-4; 9 nucleotides agree with TRBD2. The trim removed 6 bases at V and 4 bases at J, leaving 4 bases unmatched. This CDR3 has 14 residues. The CDR3 DNA reads TGTGCCAGCAGGGCAGCGGGGGGAAAAAACATTCAGTACTTC. It yields the protein CASRAAGGKNIQYF.

This clonotype was counted a single time. The chain uses TRBV7-8 and TRBJ2-1; no firm D call. Between the trimmed V and J ends, which lost 2 bases and 4 bases, there was a span of 12 bases. CDR1 and CDR2 (germline): SGHVS, FQNEAQ. The CDR3 is 15 residues long. The CDR3 coding sequence is TGTGCCAGCAGCTTACTTCGCGTTAGGTACAATGAGCAGTTCTTC. It specifies CASSLLRVRYNEQFF.

This clonotype was observed a few times. The genes are TRBV7-9 and TRBJ2-1; 7 bases line up with TRBD1. Germline CDR1 is SEHNR and CDR2 is FQNEAQ (reference sequence). The junction had 4 bases not matched to a gene; V was cut back by 0 bases and J by 5 bases. The CDR3 totals 15 residues. The CDR3 loop is CASSLAKGADNEQFF. CDR3 bases: TGTGCCAGCAGCTTAGCCAAGGGGGCTGACAATGAGCAGTTCTTC. The full variable domain, with the rest looked up from reference TRBV7-9 and TRBJ2-1, is DTGVSQNPRHKITKRGQNVTFRCDPISEHNRLYWYRQTLGQGPEFLTYFQNEAQLEKSRLLSDRFSAERPKGSFSTLEIQRTEQGDSAMYLCASSLAKGADNEQFFGPGTRLTVL.